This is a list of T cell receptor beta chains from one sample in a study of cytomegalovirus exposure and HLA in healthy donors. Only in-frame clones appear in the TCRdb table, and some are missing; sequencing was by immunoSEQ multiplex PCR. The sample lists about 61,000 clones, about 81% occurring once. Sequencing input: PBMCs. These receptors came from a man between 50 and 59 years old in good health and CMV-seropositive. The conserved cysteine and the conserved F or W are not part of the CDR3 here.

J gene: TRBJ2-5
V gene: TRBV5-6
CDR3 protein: ASSSLGDKYQETQY

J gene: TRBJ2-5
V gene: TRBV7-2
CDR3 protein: ASSLFGGAGETQY

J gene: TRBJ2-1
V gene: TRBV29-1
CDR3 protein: SAVGTDSYNEQF

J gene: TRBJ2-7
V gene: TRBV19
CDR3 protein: ASSIAGTGQDYEQY

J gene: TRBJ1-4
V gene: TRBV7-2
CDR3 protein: VSSLGNIGTGMEKLF

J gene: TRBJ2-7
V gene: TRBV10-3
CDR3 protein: AISEPSGQGAYEQY

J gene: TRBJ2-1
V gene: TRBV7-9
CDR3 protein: ASSLLGVSPSNEQF

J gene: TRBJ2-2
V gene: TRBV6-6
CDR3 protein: ASSVLTGELF

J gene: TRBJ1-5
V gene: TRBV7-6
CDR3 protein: ASSAERAQPQH

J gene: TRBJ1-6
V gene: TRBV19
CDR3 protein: ASSAGQGAGPLH

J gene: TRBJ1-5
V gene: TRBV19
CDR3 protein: ASSQNFQPQH

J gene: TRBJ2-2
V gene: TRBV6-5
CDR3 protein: ASRTRDRGTGELF

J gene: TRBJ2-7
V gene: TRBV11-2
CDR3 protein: ASSSARDIYEQY

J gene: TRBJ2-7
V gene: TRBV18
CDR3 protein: ASSEFQGDEQY

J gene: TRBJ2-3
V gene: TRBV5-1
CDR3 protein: ASTSGQVTDTQY

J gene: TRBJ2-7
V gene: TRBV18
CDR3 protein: ASSPTTGEKYEQY

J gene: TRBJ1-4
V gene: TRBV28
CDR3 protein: ASSKTGANEKLF

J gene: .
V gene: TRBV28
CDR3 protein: AVKGDFVASGELF

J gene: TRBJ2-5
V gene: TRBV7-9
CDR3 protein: CSRSRTSGRAQETQY

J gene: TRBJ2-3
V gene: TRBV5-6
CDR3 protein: ASSLAQLAGLTDTQY

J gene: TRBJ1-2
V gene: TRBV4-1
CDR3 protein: ASSQGGEVGYGYT

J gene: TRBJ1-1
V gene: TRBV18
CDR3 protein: ASSPLGTGKSGNTEAF

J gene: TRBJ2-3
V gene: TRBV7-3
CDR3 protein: ASSLTYPGQGTQY

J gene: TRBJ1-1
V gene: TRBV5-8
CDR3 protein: ASSRMGGTNTEAF

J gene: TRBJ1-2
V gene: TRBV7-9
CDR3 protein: SSSTGGYT

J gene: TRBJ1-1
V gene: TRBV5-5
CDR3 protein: ASSTPGGVGTEAF

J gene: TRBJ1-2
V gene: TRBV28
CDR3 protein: ASSAARTT

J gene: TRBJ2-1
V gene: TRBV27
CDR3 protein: ASSLAGGPNNEQF

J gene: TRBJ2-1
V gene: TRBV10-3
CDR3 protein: AISVGGSSYNEQF

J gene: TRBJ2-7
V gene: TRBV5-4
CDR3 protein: ASSEEAGTTYEQY

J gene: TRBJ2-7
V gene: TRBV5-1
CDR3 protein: ASSLFSRTGTFSYEQY

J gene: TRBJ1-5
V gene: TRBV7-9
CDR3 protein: ASSLAQNREDNQPQH

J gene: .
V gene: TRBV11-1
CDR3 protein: ASSWGTFYEQY

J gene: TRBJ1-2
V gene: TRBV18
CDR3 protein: ASSPGTGGKGYGYT

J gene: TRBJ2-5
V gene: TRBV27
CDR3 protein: ASSSQGIGETQY

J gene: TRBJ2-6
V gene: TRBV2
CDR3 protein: ASSELTSGANVLT

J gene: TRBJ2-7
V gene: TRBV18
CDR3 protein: ASSPRQGALGEQY

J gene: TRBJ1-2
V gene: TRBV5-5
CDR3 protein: ASSRGLNYGYT

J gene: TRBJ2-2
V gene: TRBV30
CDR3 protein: AWSPAGTGELF

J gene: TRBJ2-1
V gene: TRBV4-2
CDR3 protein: ASSQDAKNNEQF

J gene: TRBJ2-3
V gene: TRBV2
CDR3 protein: ASRSGGLLSAQY

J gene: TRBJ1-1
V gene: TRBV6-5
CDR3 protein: ASSYSTNTEAF

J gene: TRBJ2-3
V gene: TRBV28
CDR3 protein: ASSLEPIDRYYNEPF

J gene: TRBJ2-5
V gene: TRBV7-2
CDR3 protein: ASSPGRDRQETQY

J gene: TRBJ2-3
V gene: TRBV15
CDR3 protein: ATSRPKGLAGAPSTDAQY

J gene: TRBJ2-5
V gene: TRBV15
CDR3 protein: ATSLQGATGETQY

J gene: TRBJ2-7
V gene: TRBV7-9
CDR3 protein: ASSTGLAQY

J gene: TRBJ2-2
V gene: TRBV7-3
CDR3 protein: ASRTHGTGELF

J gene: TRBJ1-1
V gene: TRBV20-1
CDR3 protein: SAIPEAF

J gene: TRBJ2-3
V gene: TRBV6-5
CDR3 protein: ASSYSWRESTDTQY

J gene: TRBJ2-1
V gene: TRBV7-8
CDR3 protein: ASSRTGGEKHEQF

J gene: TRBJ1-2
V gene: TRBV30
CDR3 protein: AWSREANYGYT

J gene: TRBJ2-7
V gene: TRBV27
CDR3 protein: ASSLLDTGVGTSGRSQQY

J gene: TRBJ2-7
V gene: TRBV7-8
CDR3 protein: ASSSTYEQY

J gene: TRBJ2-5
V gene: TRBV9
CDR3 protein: ASSSQRPSSYQQY

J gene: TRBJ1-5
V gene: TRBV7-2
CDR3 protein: ASSRGYSNQPQH

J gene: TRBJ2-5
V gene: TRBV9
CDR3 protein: ASSVALAGGETQY

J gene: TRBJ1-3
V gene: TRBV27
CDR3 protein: ASSDLGTGTNTIY

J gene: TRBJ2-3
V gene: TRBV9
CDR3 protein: ASSVVGGKDTQY

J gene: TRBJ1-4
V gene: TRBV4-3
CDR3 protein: ASSLRSNEKLF